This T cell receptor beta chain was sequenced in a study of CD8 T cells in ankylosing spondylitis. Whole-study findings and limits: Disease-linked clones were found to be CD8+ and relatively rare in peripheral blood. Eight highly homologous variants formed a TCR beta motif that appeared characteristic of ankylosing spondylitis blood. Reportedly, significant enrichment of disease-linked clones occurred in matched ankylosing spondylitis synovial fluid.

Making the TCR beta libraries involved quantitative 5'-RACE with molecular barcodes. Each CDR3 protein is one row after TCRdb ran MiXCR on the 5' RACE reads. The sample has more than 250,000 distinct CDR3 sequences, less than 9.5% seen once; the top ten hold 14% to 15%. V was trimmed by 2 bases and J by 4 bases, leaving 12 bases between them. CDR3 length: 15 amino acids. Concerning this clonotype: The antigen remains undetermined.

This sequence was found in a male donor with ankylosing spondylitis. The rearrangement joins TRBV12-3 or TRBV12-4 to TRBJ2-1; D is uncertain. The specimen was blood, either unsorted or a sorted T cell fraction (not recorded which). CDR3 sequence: CASSLILASYNEQFF. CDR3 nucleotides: TGTGCCAGCAGTTTAATCTTGGCTTCTTACAATGAGCAGTTCTTC.